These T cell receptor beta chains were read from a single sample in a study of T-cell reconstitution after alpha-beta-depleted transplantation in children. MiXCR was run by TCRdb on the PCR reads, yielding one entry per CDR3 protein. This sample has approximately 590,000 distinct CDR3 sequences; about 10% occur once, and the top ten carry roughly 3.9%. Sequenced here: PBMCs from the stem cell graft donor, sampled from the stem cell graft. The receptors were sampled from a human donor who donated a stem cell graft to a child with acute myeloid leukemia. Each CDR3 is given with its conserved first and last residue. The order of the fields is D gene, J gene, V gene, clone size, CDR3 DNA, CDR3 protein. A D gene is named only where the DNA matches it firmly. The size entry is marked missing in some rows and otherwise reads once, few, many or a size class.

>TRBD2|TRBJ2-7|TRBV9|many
TGTGCCAGCAGCGTAGAAGGCGGGAGGACCGCCTACGAGCAGTACTTC
CASSVEGGRTAYEQYF
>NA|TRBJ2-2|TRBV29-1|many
TGCAGCGTTTTCGGACATAGGAACACCGGGGAGCTGTTTTTT
CSVFGHRNTGELFF
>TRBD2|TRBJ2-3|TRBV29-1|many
TGCAACACCCCGGGGGGAAGCACAGATACGCAGTATTTT
CNTPGGSTDTQYF
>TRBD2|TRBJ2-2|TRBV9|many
TGTGCCAGCAGGCGGGGGTCGGACACCGGGGAGCTGTTTTTT
CASRRGSDTGELFF
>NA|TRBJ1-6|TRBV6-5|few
TGTGCCAGCAGTTTTCGGGGGTCCTATAATTCACCCCTCCACTTT
CASSFRGSYNSPLHF
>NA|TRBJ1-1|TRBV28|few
TGTGCCAGCAGAATCTTTCAAGGGAACACTGAAGCTTTCTTT
CASRIFQGNTEAFF
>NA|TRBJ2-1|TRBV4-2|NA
TGTGCCAGCAGAGAAGCGTCCAATGAGCAGTTCTTC
CASREASNEQFF
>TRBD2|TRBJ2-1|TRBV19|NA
TGTGCCAGTAGTAAAGCGGGAGGTAACAATGAGCAGTTCTTC
CASSKAGGNNEQFF
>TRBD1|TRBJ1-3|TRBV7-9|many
TGTGCCAGCAGCTCGACGACAGGGGGGTATGCCATATATTTT
CASSSTTGGYAIYF
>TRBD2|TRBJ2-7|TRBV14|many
TGTGCCAGCAGCCTGAGGACTAGCGGGAACGAGCAGTACTTC
CASSLRTSGNEQYF
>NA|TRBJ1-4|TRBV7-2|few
TGTGCCAGCAGCCTCCAACGGAATAATGAAAAACTGTTTTTT
CASSLQRNNEKLFF
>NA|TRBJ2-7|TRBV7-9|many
TGTGCCAGCAGCTTAGTGGAACGGACTTACGAGCAGTACTTC
CASSLVERTYEQYF
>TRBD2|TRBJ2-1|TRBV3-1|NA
TGTGCCAGCAGCCAAGAGGGACTAGCGGGAGGGCGGAATGAGCAGTTCTTC
CASSQEGLAGGRNEQFF
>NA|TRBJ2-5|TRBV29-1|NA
TGCAGCGTCAGAATATCCGATTGGACCCAGTACTTC
CSVRISDWTQYF